The 10 T cell receptor beta chains below come from one sample, sequenced in a study of CD8 T cells in Susac syndrome. The RNA, about 0.5 to 1 ug, was put through reverse transcription using random hexamers. TCRdb reprocessed the immunoSEQ multiplex PCR reads with MiXCR, giving one entry per CDR3 protein. Found here are a few hundred thousand distinct CDR3 sequences, more than 85% of them singletons; the top ten hold roughly 0.13%. Sequencing used CD8+ T cells from PBMCs. Receptors were obtained from a human donor with multiple sclerosis.

The chain is built from TRBV6-1 and TRBJ2-7; either TRBD1 or TRBD2 may supply D (5 bases each). The germline V gene encodes CDR1 MNHNS and CDR2 SASEGT. V gave up 3 bases and J gave up 0 bases, with 12 bases separating them. The CDR3 spans 15 residues. The CDR3 region is CASSEAGTSSYEQYF. The CDR3 nucleotides read TGTGCCAGCAGTGAGGCAGGGACCAGCTCCTACGAGCAGTACTTC.

The chain has TRBV29-1 and TRBJ2-7; D may correspond to TRBD1 or TRBD2 (6 bases each). The CDR3 contains 12 residues. V lost 7 bases to trimming and J lost 3 bases, with 13 bases between them. From germline, CDR1 is SQVTM and CDR2 ANQGSEA. CDR3 nucleotides: TGCAGCGCCTCGGGGGCACGCTACGAGCAGTACTTC. Translating gives CSASGARYEQYF.

This chain uses TRBV6-1 with TRBJ2-1, with a possible D match to TRBD2 (7 bases). From germline, CDR1 is MNHNS and CDR2 SASEGT. V was pared by 4 bases and J by 8 bases, with 21 bases between. There are 16 residues in the CDR3. DNA for the CDR3: TGTGCCAGCAGTGGGGGGGGGCAGGGGCTGGGGGATGAGCAGTTCTTC. Its translation: CASSGGGQGLGDEQFF.

This sequence joins TRBV30 and TRBJ2-3, with 9 bases identical to TRBD2. V lost 8 bases to trimming and J lost 4 bases; unmatched junction nucleotides: 13. CDR1 is GTSNPN and CDR2 is SVGIG in the germline V gene (reference sequence). The CDR3 extends over 15 amino acids. The DNA of the CDR3 is TGTGCCGGGATGCACTGGCGGGAGGGCTCAGATACGCAGTATTTT. Protein product: CAGMHWREGSDTQYF. Together with reference TRBV30 and TRBJ2-3, the CDR3 gives the full variable domain: SQTIHQWPATLVQPVGSPLSLECTVEGTSNPNLYWYRQAAGRGLQLLFYSVGIGQISSEVPQNLSASRPQDRQFILSSKKLLLSDSGFYLCAGMHWREGSDTQYFGPGTRLTVL.

The chain combines TRBV20-1 with TRBJ1-4; 10 bases are a match to TRBD1. The CDR3 is made up of 15 amino acids. J lost 6 bases, V lost 5 bases, and 9 bases had no gene match. Germline CDR1 is DFQATT and CDR2 is SNEGSKA (reference sequence). The CDR3 loop reads CSAYSDRGQDEKLFF. The DNA of the CDR3 is TGCAGTGCTTATTCCGACAGGGGGCAGGATGAAAAACTGTTTTTT.

The chain couples TRBV15 to TRBJ1-2; TRBD1 aligns across 8 bases. The CDR3 is 15 residues long. V shed 3 bases and J 7 bases; nucleotides not matched to a gene: 10. Germline V gene sequence: CDR1 LNHNV, CDR2 YYDKDF (reference sequence). Here the CDR3 DNA reads TGTGCCACCAGCAGCGACCGGGACAGGATGAGTGGCTACACCTTC. Residues: CATSSDRDRMSGYTF.

The CDR3 sequence: CASSHYRGRGQFMNTEAFF. The CDR3 DNA reads as TGTGCCAGCAGCCACTATAGGGGCAGGGGCCAGTTCATGAACACTGAAGCTTTCTTT. This chain uses TRBV7-3 with TRBJ1-1; D perhaps matches TRBD1 (6 bases). CDR1 is SGHTA, CDR2 FQGTGA, per germline. V lost 5 bases and J 0 bases, leaving 25 bases between the germline ends. CDR3 length: 19 amino acids. Complete variable domain (other parts from reference TRBV7-3 and TRBJ1-1): GAGVSQTPSNKVTEKGKYVELRCDPISGHTALYWYRQSLGQGPEFLIYFQGTGAADDSGLPNDRFFAVRPEGSVSTLKIQRTERGDSAVYLCASSHYRGRGQFMNTEAFFGQGTRLTVV.

The chain recombines TRBV12-3 or TRBV12-4 with TRBJ2-1; maybe TRBD1 (6 bases). V lost 6 bases and J lost 0, with 15 bases in between. The CDR3 spans 16 residues. CDR3 nucleotide sequence: TGTGCCAGCAGGGACAGTCAGGGCGTCTCCTACAATGAGCAGTTCTTC. Amino acids: CASRDSQGVSYNEQFF.

J is TRBJ2-7 and V is TRBV2; a weak D match, TRBD1 (5 bases). There are 15 residues in the CDR3. The V end lost 10 bases, the J end lost 3 bases, and 22 bases lay between the germline ends. Per germline, CDR1 SNHLY and CDR2 FYNNEI. The CDR3 DNA sequence: TGTGCCACCCAAGAGGCCCCAGGGCTTTACTACGAGCAGTACTTC. Its protein is CATQEAPGLYYEQYF.

In nucleotides, the CDR3 is TGTGCCAGCAGCTTAAAGGAGGGAGCGAACACTGAAGCTTTCTTT. This sequence encodes CASSLKEGANTEAFF. The V call is TRBV13, the J call TRBJ1-1, with D unclear. Germline values: CDR1 PRHDT, CDR2 FYEKMQ (reference sequence). V was clipped by 2 bases and J by 1 base, with 11 bases between them. The CDR3 extends over 15 amino acids.